This is a list of T cell receptor beta chains from one sample in a study of identical twins. TCRdb passed the 5' RACE reads through MiXCR, listing each CDR3 protein once. Here the sample spans roughly 1.6 million distinct CDR3 sequences, under 35% being singletons. The specimen was cord blood. The receptors shown here come from a newborn girl in good health. Both conserved end residues are part of each CDR3. D genes are given only for firm matches. Expanded clones get a size class; other rows say once, few or many, or leave the size out.

V: TRBV20-1
J: TRBJ2-7
size: .
D: .
DNA: TGCAGTGCTAGCCCACAGGGTTCCTACGAGCAGTACTTC
CDR3: CSASPQGSYEQYF

V: TRBV5-5
J: TRBJ2-3
size: .
D: TRBD2
DNA: TGTGCCAGCAGCTTACTAGCGTACACAGATACGCAGTATTTT
CDR3: CASSLLAYTDTQYF

V: TRBV28
J: TRBJ1-5
size: once
D: .
DNA: TGTGCCAGCAGCGCGACAGGTAACAATCAGCCCCAGCATTTT
CDR3: CASSATGNNQPQHF

V: TRBV5-1
J: TRBJ2-7
size: few
D: .
DNA: TGCGCCAGCAGCGGCAGGGCGACTTACGAGCAGTACTTC
CDR3: CASSGRATYEQYF

V: TRBV7-9
J: TRBJ1-4
size: .
D: .
DNA: TGTGCCAGCAGTTCGGCGCTGAATGAAAAACTGTTTTTT
CDR3: CASSSALNEKLFF

V: TRBV4-1
J: TRBJ2-5
size: .
D: .
DNA: TGCGCCAGCAGCCACGTTTTGGTCGAGACCCAGTACTTC
CDR3: CASSHVLVETQYF

V: TRBV28
J: TRBJ2-2
size: .
D: TRBD2
DNA: TGTGCCAGCGCTAGCGGGAGGGCCAACACCGGGGAGCTGTTTTTT
CDR3: CASASGRANTGELFF

V: TRBV2
J: TRBJ2-2
size: .
D: TRBD1
DNA: TGTGCCAGCAGTGGACAGGGGCGCGGCACCGGGGAGCTGTTTTTT
CDR3: CASSGQGRGTGELFF

V: TRBV20-1
J: TRBJ2-1
size: .
D: TRBD1
DNA: TGCAGCCTACAGGGGACCCAAGAGACCCAGTTCTTC
CDR3: CSLQGTQETQFF

V: TRBV20-1
J: TRBJ2-1
size: many
D: .
DNA: TGCAGTGCTATCGATGGGGACCACTACAATGAGCAGTTCTTC
CDR3: CSAIDGDHYNEQFF

V: TRBV6-1
J: TRBJ2-1
size: few
D: TRBD2
DNA: TGTGCCAGCGTCAGACTAGCGGGGCTCAATGAGCAGTTCTTC
CDR3: CASVRLAGLNEQFF

V: TRBV4-1
J: TRBJ2-2
size: few
D: TRBD1
DNA: TGCGCCAGCAGCCAAAATGGACAGGGGAACGGGGAGCTGTTTTTT
CDR3: CASSQNGQGNGELFF

V: TRBV12-3/TRBV12-4
J: TRBJ2-5
size: .
D: .
DNA: TGTGCCAGCAGTGCCTACCAGGGCGGGGAGCAGTACTTC
CDR3: CASSAYQGGEQYF

V: TRBV14
J: TRBJ2-6
size: few
D: .
DNA: TGTGCCAGCAGCCAAGTCGACTTCTCTGGGGCCAACGTCCTGACTTTC
CDR3: CASSQVDFSGANVLTF

V: TRBV28
J: TRBJ1-2
size: many
D: .
DNA: TGTGCCAGCAGTTTAACGTACTATGGCTACACCTTC
CDR3: CASSLTYYGYTF

V: TRBV5-1
J: TRBJ2-3
size: .
D: .
DNA: TGCGCCAGCAGCAAAAAGGCTGCAGATACGCAGTATTTT
CDR3: CASSKKAADTQYF

V: TRBV11-1
J: TRBJ1-2
size: .
D: TRBD1
DNA: TGTGCCAGCAGCTCTCGGACAGGGCTTGGCTACACCTTC
CDR3: CASSSRTGLGYTF

V: TRBV5-8
J: TRBJ1-2
size: many
D: .
DNA: TGTGCCAGCAGCGCAAGACAGGAGTCTAAGTGGAATGGCTACACCTTC
CDR3: CASSARQESKWNGYTF

V: TRBV11-2
J: TRBJ2-3
size: .
D: TRBD2
DNA: TGTGCCAGCAGCGCACAGACTAGCCCACGTTCAGATACGCAGTATTTT
CDR3: CASSAQTSPRSDTQYF

V: TRBV14
J: TRBJ2-5
size: few
D: .
DNA: TGTGCCAGCAGCCCTCCGGGGATCGAGACCCAGTACTTC
CDR3: CASSPPGIETQYF

V: TRBV29-1
J: TRBJ1-6
size: few
D: .
DNA: TGCAGCGTTAGTCCCTCCTATAATTCACCCCTCCACTTT
CDR3: CSVSPSYNSPLHF

V: TRBV20-1
J: TRBJ2-1
size: .
D: .
DNA: TGCAGTGCTAGAGACCCAGATCGGACAGTCCACAATGAGCAGTTCTTC
CDR3: CSARDPDRTVHNEQFF

V: TRBV20-1
J: TRBJ2-7
size: .
D: TRBD2
DNA: TGCAGTGCGCCGACTAGCGGGAAGGGATACGAGCAGTACTTC
CDR3: CSAPTSGKGYEQYF

V: TRBV12-3/TRBV12-4
J: TRBJ2-3
size: .
D: .
DNA: TGTGCCAGCACGGGCGGGATTAGGACAGATACGCAGTATTTT
CDR3: CASTGGIRTDTQYF

V: TRBV3-1
J: TRBJ2-3
size: few
D: TRBD2
DNA: TGTGCCAGCAGCCAAGAGATCAGCGGGGGGGCCCCTTCGGATACGCAGTATTTT
CDR3: CASSQEISGGAPSDTQYF

V: TRBV13
J: TRBJ2-2
size: .
D: TRBD1
DNA: TGTGCCAGCAGCCACCGGGACAGGGTTACCGGGGAGCTGTTTTTT
CDR3: CASSHRDRVTGELFF

V: TRBV20-1
J: TRBJ1-1
size: few
D: TRBD1
DNA: TGCAGTGCTAGGACAGGGGCTTCGAACACTGAAGCTTTCTTT
CDR3: CSARTGASNTEAFF

V: TRBV27
J: TRBJ2-7
size: few
D: .
DNA: TGTGCCAGCAGTTTGGGGGGGGGCGGGTACAATGAGCAGTACTTC
CDR3: CASSLGGGGYNEQYF

V: TRBV28
J: TRBJ2-1
size: few
D: TRBD1
DNA: TGTGCCAGCAGACTTAGGACAGGGGGCCACGATGAGCAGTTCTTC
CDR3: CASRLRTGGHDEQFF

V: TRBV7-9
J: TRBJ1-1
size: few
D: .
DNA: TGTGCCAGCAGCTCCTCGCAGGTTGGCACTGAAGCTTTCTTT
CDR3: CASSSSQVGTEAFF

V: TRBV2
J: TRBJ2-2
size: .
D: .
DNA: TGTGCCAGCAGTGAAAGAGGGGTAGGCACCGGGGAGCTGTTTTTT
CDR3: CASSERGVGTGELFF

V: TRBV29-1
J: TRBJ2-7
size: many
D: .
DNA: TGCAGCGTTGAGAGTCCTCTAACCTACGAGCAGTACTTC
CDR3: CSVESPLTYEQYF

V: TRBV11-2
J: TRBJ2-4
size: few
D: TRBD2
DNA: TGTGCCAGCAGCTTACCCCTAGGGGAGGGAGCCAAAAACATTCAGTACTTC
CDR3: CASSLPLGEGAKNIQYF

V: TRBV3-1
J: TRBJ1-2
size: .
D: TRBD1
DNA: TGTGCCAGCAGCTTACACAGGGGGGGCTATGGCTACACCTTC
CDR3: CASSLHRGGYGYTF

V: TRBV6-5
J: TRBJ2-7
size: .
D: TRBD1
DNA: TGTGCCAGCAGTTACGGGGGACAGGGTCGCTACGAGCAGTACTTC
CDR3: CASSYGGQGRYEQYF

V: TRBV6-5
J: TRBJ2-5
size: few
D: TRBD1
DNA: TGTGCCAGCAATGACCGAGGGACAGAGCAGTACTTC
CDR3: CASNDRGTEQYF

V: TRBV3-1
J: TRBJ2-2
size: .
D: TRBD1
DNA: TGTGCCAGCAGCCCAACGGACAGGGGGCCCACCGGGGAGCTGTTTTTT
CDR3: CASSPTDRGPTGELFF

V: TRBV18
J: TRBJ2-3
size: .
D: .
DNA: TGTGCCAGCTCACCTAAGACCGCTCCTGCAGATACGCAGTATTTT
CDR3: CASSPKTAPADTQYF

V: TRBV9
J: TRBJ1-2
size: .
D: .
DNA: TGTGCCAGCAGCGTAGGGACAGTTCTTTCCTATGGCTGCACCTTC
CDR3: CASSVGTVLSYGCTF

V: TRBV20-1
J: TRBJ2-7
size: .
D: TRBD2
DNA: TGCAGTGCCAAACGGGGACTAGCGGGATACGAGCAGTACTTC
CDR3: CSAKRGLAGYEQYF

V: TRBV29-1
J: TRBJ2-1
size: many
D: .
DNA: TGCAGCGTTGAACTTTGGGCTAGCGCCACTTACAATGAGCAGTTCTTC
CDR3: CSVELWASATYNEQFF

V: TRBV27
J: TRBJ2-1
size: few
D: .
DNA: TGTGCCAGCAGTCCCACCCTCGACAGCATAAACAATGAGCAGTTCTTC
CDR3: CASSPTLDSINNEQFF